The clone carrying this T cell receptor (beta chain) is a singleton in its sample. The antigen is not known. The sample originates from a study of Graves' ophthalmopathy and Graves' hyperthyroidism. Study-level points and caveats: Discriminating ophthalmopathy from stable hyperthyroidism, a 13-signature model attained a sensitivity of approximately 90% and a specificity of about 83%.

V was clipped by 0 bases and J by 1 base, with 18 bases between them. The CDR3 loop spans 18 amino acids. Germline V lookup: CDR1 ENHRY, CDR2 SYGVKD. The hyperthyroidism patients, aged 18 to 65, had been newly diagnosed, with under 2 months' duration. Certain patients were not enrolled. These were patients with other autoimmune diseases, uncontrolled infections, pregnancy or lactation. Orbital computed tomography, thyroid ultrasound, TRAb, serum thyroxine and clinical symptoms formed the basis of diagnosis. Amplified TCR beta CDR3 regions were obtained using RNA transcripts as template. The first round was an RT-PCR with HTBI primers, and the second round was a multiplex PCR. TCRdb called the multiplex PCR reads again in MiXCR, with one record for every CDR3 protein. The sample holds around 1,200,000 distinct CDR3 sequences; about two fifths are singletons and the top ten take roughly 10%.

The sample was peripheral blood or thyroid tissue (not recorded which). The TCR originated in an adult man with Graves' hyperthyroidism. The V gene is TRBV10-3, the J gene TRBJ2-5; D might be TRBD2 (6 bases). The chain's CDR3 is CAISESTGAGGTQETQYF. The CDR3 nucleotides are TGTGCCATCAGTGAGTCGACCGGGGCTGGCGGGACCCAAGAGACCCAGTACTTC.